This TCR beta chain appears in the sequencing data of a study of blood T cell repertoires in COVID-19. Looking at the study overall: The origin of the acute and convalescent COVID-19 samples was the United States, Italy and Spain.

Sequenced by immunoSEQ multiplex PCR; TCRdb stores in-frame clones only, minus some. This table has around 250,000 clones, roughly 80% appearing once. This clonotype was obtained from a man aged 40-49 years who had been exposed to COVID-19. Sequenced material: PBMCs or T cells enriched from blood (not recorded which).

Here the CDR3 reads CASNGESRYGYTF. The CDR3 nucleotides read TGTGCCAGCAATGGGGAGTCACGGTATGGCTACACCTTC. V usage is TRBV6-6 and J usage is TRBJ1-2; D gene unclear. V lost 7 bases and J 5 bases, leaving 14 bases between the germline ends. CDR3 length: 13 amino acids. CDR1 MNHNY and CDR2 SVGAGI come from the germline V gene (reference sequence).